Each of the 27 T cell receptor beta chains below was sequenced from the same sample in a study of T-cell reconstitution after alpha-beta-depleted transplantation in children. Unique molecular identifiers were built into the TCRbeta library. TCRdb used MiXCR to reprocess the PCR reads, holding one entry per CDR3 protein. The table has over 150,000 distinct CDR3 sequences, about 14% seen once. This specimen consisted of PBMCs from the stem cell graft donor, obtained from the stem cell graft. The source of these receptors is a human donor who donated a stem cell graft to a child with acute lymphoblastic leukemia.

This clonotype appeared many times. This chain joins TRBV20-1 and TRBJ2-3; a weak D match, TRBD2 (5 bases). CDR1 DFQATT and CDR2 SNEGSKA come from the germline V gene (reference sequence). Trimming cost V 0 bases and J 0 bases, with 13 bases left between them. The CDR3 totals 16 residues. The DNA of the CDR3 is TGCAGTGCTAGAGATTTTCGGCGGGTTAGCACAGATACGCAGTATTTT. It specifies CSARDFRRVSTDTQYF.

A word on this clonotype: This may be a read error: a much more frequent sequence differs by one nucleotide. The DNA for the CDR3 is TGTGCCACCAGCTTAGTTTTAGCGTCGGAGACCCAGTACTTC. It is translated as CATSLVLASETQYF. The chain is built from TRBV7-9 and TRBJ2-5; tentative D call: TRBD2 (5 bases). CDR1 is SEHNR, CDR2 FQNEAQ, per germline (reference sequence). CDR3 length: 14 amino acids.

This clonotype appeared many times. The chain joins TRBV13 to TRBJ2-1, with a possible D match to TRBD2 (6 bases). V lost 4 bases to trimming and J lost 7 bases, with 23 bases between them. Germline V gene sequence: CDR1 PRHDT, CDR2 FYEKMQ (reference sequence). The CDR3 has 17 residues. The CDR3 loop is CASSWAPGLISGNEQFF. The CDR3 DNA sequence: TGTGCCAGCAGCTGGGCCCCGGGACTTATCTCAGGGAATGAGCAGTTCTTC.

This clonotype was seen many times. The chain recombines TRBV20-1 with TRBJ1-6; D is undetermined. The CDR3 sequence is 14 residues long. V lost 0 bases and J lost 11, with 14 bases in between. Per germline, CDR1 DFQATT and CDR2 SNEGSKA (reference sequence). For the CDR3, the DNA is TGCAGTGCTAGAGAGCGCCCAACAGAGGCACCCCTCCACTTT. The encoded protein is CSARERPTEAPLHF.

This clonotype was recorded at least ten times. J is TRBJ2-1 and V is TRBV20-1; the D call may be TRBD1 or TRBD2 (5 bases each). Germline lookup yields CDR1 DFQATT and CDR2 SNEGSKA (reference sequence). CDR3 length: 13 amino acids. Trimming shortened V by 0 bases and J by 12 bases, and 15 bases separated the two germline ends. In DNA, the CDR3 is TGCAGTGCTAGAGACCCGACCGGGGCAACGCAGTTCTTC. Protein: CSARDPTGATQFF.

This clonotype was seen ten or more times. The chain is built from TRBV5-1 and TRBJ1-1, with D perhaps matching TRBD1 (5 bases). CDR1 and CDR2 (germline): SGHRS, YFSETQ. V was clipped by 7 bases and J by 0 bases, with 13 bases between them. CDR3 length: 14 residues. CDR3 DNA sequence: TGCGCCAGCTTCGACAGCCGAATGAACACTGAAGCTTTCTTT. It is translated as CASFDSRMNTEAFF. Combining the CDR3 with reference TRBV5-1 and TRBJ1-1 gives the whole variable domain KAGVTQTPRYLIKTRGQQVTLSCSPISGHRSVSWYQQTPGQGLQFLFEYFSETQRNKGNFPGRFSGRQFSNSRSEMNVSTLELGDSALYLCASFDSRMNTEAFFGQGTRLTVV.

In this sample, this clonotype turned up many times. This chain joins TRBV3-1 and TRBJ2-2; D might be TRBD2 (5 bases). The germline V gene has CDR1 LGHDT and CDR2 YNNKEL (reference sequence). The CDR3 sequence is 17 residues long. Between the trimmed V and J ends, which lost 1 base and 5 bases, there was a span of 17 bases. The CDR3 spells CASSQGTWLAGTGELFF. CDR3 in DNA: TGTGCCAGCAGCCAAGGAACTTGGCTAGCAGGTACCGGGGAGCTGTTTTTT.

The rearrangement uses TRBV6-5 and TRBJ1-1; D gene ambiguous. The CDR3 sequence is 15 residues long. Germline CDR1 reads MNHEY; CDR2 reads SVGAGI. Between the trimmed V and J ends, which lost 0 bases and 7 bases, there was a span of 15 bases. CDR3 coding DNA: TGTGCCAGCAGTTACTCGGGTAAGGGAACCCTTGAAGCTTTCTTT. Translated: CASSYSGKGTLEAFF.

This clonotype was seen a handful of times. The chain joins TRBV12-3 or TRBV12-4 to TRBJ2-1; either TRBD1 or TRBD2 may supply D (5 bases each). This CDR3 region has 13 residues. Trimming removed 3 bases at V and 9 bases at J, with 12 bases between. The CDR3 coding sequence is TGTGCCAGCAGTTTGCCCGGGGCGGGTGAGCAGTTCTTC. Protein product: CASSLPGAGEQFF.

This chain links TRBV7-8 with TRBJ2-7; 11 bases agree with TRBD1. Germline CDR1 reads SGHVS; CDR2 reads FQNEAQ. J gave up 4 bases and V 3 bases, and 8 bases lay outside the gene matches. This CDR3 comprises 16 residues. CDR3 sequence: CASSLVTGQGGYEQYF. The CDR3 DNA reads as TGTGCCAGCAGCTTGGTGACGGGACAGGGGGGGTACGAGCAGTACTTC.

This clonotype was seen ten or more times. The J gene is TRBJ2-7, the V gene TRBV3-1; no clear D gene. The CDR3 totals 13 residues. Germline V gene data show CDR1 as LGHDT and CDR2 as YNNKEL (reference sequence). Trimming left V 3 bases short and J 3 bases short, with 9 bases between. CDR3 nucleotides: TGTGCCAGCAGCCACCACGACCGCTACGAGCAGTACTTC. This translates into CASSHHDRYEQYF.

This clonotype was seen a few times. The genes are TRBV20-1 and TRBJ2-2, with TRBD2 matching 15 bases. The CDR3 contains 19 residues. The germline gives CDR1 DFQATT, CDR2 SNEGSKA (reference sequence). The V segment lost 5 bases and the J segment 0 bases; nucleotides outside the gene matches: 10. CDR3 sequence: CSAGGWTSGRDANTGELFF. DNA for the CDR3: TGCAGTGCTGGGGGTTGGACTAGCGGGAGGGATGCGAACACCGGGGAGCTGTTTTTT.

The table lists this clonotype with many counts. V gene TRBV20-1 combines with J gene TRBJ2-1; perhaps TRBD2 as D (5 bases). Trimming shortened V by 1 base and J by 9 bases, and 13 bases separated the two germline ends. The V gene's germline CDR1 is DFQATT and CDR2 SNEGSKA (reference sequence). CDR3 length equals 13 residues. CDR3 DNA sequence: TGCAGTGCTAGAGGGGGTGCGGGCAGTGAGCAGTTCTTC. Protein product: CSARGGAGSEQFF.

This clonotype was counted ten times or more. The chain links TRBV12-3 or TRBV12-4 to TRBJ2-3; TRBD1 aligns across 7 bases. This CDR3 is built from 15 residues. V shed 7 bases, J shed 0 bases, and the junction held 7 bases outside the gene matches. CDR3 nucleotide sequence: TGTGCCAGCACCAGCGACAGGGCTAGCACAGATACGCAGTATTTT. This translates into CASTSDRASTDTQYF.

This clonotype came up many times. The V and J genes are TRBV28 and TRBJ1-4, with D tentatively TRBD1 (6 bases). Germline CDR1 reads MDHEN; CDR2 reads SYDVKM. Trimming stripped 7 bases from V and 8 bases from J, with 23 bases between. The CDR3 extends over 16 amino acids. CDR3 nucleotide sequence: TGTGCCAGCAACCCCCACCGGGGGGCCTCTGGGGAAAAACTGTTTTTT. It is translated as CASNPHRGASGEKLFF.

The chain has TRBV19 and TRBJ1-4, with 9 bases aligning to TRBD1. The trim removed 7 bases at V and 3 bases at J, leaving 9 bases unmatched. Germline V gives CDR1 LNHDA, CDR2 SQIVND (reference sequence). The CDR3 loop spans 16 amino acids. CDR3 sequence: CASTNPGQGSNEKLFF. CDR3 in DNA: TGTGCCAGTACCAATCCAGGACAGGGGTCTAATGAAAAACTGTTTTTT.

In its sample, this clonotype was seen a few times. This chain uses TRBV28 with TRBJ2-7; 7 nucleotides align to TRBD2. After removal of 2 bases from V and 7 bases from J, the junction contained 11 bases not matched to a gene. Germline V gives CDR1 MDHEN, CDR2 SYDVKM. The CDR3 extends over 15 amino acids. DNA for the CDR3: TGTGCCAGCAGTTTACCTTTGGGAGGGGTTGGGGAGCAGTACTTC. It translates to CASSLPLGGVGEQYF.

This clonotype was counted ten times or more. The chain carries TRBV29-1 and TRBJ2-1, with TRBD2 identical over 10 bases. The germline CDR1 and CDR2 sequences are SQVTM and ANQGSEA. Trimming removed 6 bases from V and 2 bases from J; junction bases left unmatched: 13. The CDR3 has 17 amino acids. CDR3 in DNA: TGCAGCGTCCCCCGGGGGCTAGCGGGAGTCACCTACAATGAGCAGTTCTTC. Its protein product is CSVPRGLAGVTYNEQFF.

This clonotype came up many times. The rearrangement uses TRBV12-3 or TRBV12-4 and TRBJ2-1; tentatively, D is TRBD1 or TRBD2 (5 bases each). The CDR3 is made up of 16 amino acids. Trimming cost V 6 bases and J 0 bases, with 15 bases left between them. The CDR3 region is CASSSRESGSYNEQFF. The DNA for the CDR3 is TGTGCCAGCAGCTCCAGGGAGTCCGGCTCCTACAATGAGCAGTTCTTC.

This clonotype was found many times. The chain is built from TRBV11-3 and TRBJ2-1, with D perhaps given as TRBD1 or TRBD2 (7 bases each). Trimming took off 6 bases at V and 11 bases at J, with 23 bases between the two ends. Per the germline V gene, CDR1 is SGHNT and CDR2 is YENEEA. The CDR3 covers 15 residues. CDR3 sequence: CASSLGGDSGIKQFF. CDR3 nucleotides: TGTGCCAGCAGTCTTGGGGGGGACAGTGGAATTAAGCAGTTCTTC.

This clonotype was counted at least ten times. The rearrangement links TRBV5-1 to TRBJ2-7; D is unresolved. The germline V and J ends were trimmed by 0 bases and 5 bases, with 9 bases remaining between them. Germline V gene data show CDR1 as SGHRS and CDR2 as YFSETQ. This CDR3 has 13 amino acids. The CDR3 bases are TGCGCCAGCAGCTTGGAGCCTGCTAACGAGCAGTACTTC. As protein: CASSLEPANEQYF.

CDR3 residues: CASSLEGFGETQYF. The CDR3, as DNA: TGTGCCAGCAGCTTGGAGGGTTTTGGTGAGACCCAGTACTTC. V is TRBV5-6 and J is TRBJ2-5; no definite D call. The CDR3 runs 14 residues. V lost 0 bases, J lost 5 bases, and 11 bases lay in between. Germline CDR1 SGHDT, CDR2 YYEEEE.

This clonotype occurred a few times. The chain uses TRBV7-9 and TRBJ2-1, with 7 bases that match TRBD1. The CDR3 has 15 amino acids. V trimming: 3 bases; J trimming: 4 bases; junction bases outside the gene matches: 6. Germline V gene data show CDR1 as SEHNR and CDR2 as FQNEAQ (reference sequence). As DNA, the CDR3 is TGTGCCAGCAGCTTTGGGGACAGAAAGTACAATGAGCAGTTCTTC. As protein: CASSFGDRKYNEQFF. The full variable domain, its missing parts supplied by reference TRBV7-9 and TRBJ2-1, is DTGVSQNPRHKITKRGQNVTFRCDPISEHNRLYWYRQTLGQGPEFLTYFQNEAQLEKSRLLSDRFSAERPKGSFSTLEIQRTEQGDSAMYLCASSFGDRKYNEQFFGPGTRLTVL.

This clonotype was observed at least ten times. This sequence joins TRBV4-1 and TRBJ2-7; D unresolved. CDR1 and CDR2 from the germline V gene are MGHRA and YSYEKL. The CDR3 spans 13 residues. V lost 0 bases and J 5 bases, leaving 8 bases between the germline ends. In nucleotides, the CDR3 is TGCGCCAGCAGCCAAGATCGGGCTGACGAGCAGTACTTC. It yields the protein CASSQDRADEQYF.

This clonotype was detected only once. This chain connects TRBV6-4 to TRBJ2-1; D is possibly TRBD2 (5 bases). The CDR3 loop spans 16 amino acids. CDR1 is MRHNA, CDR2 SNTAGT, per germline. The germline V and J ends were trimmed by 3 bases and 0 bases, with 12 bases remaining between them. This CDR3 is CASSEMVTSSYNEQFF. In DNA, the CDR3 is TGTGCCAGCAGTGAGATGGTTACTAGCTCCTACAATGAGCAGTTCTTC.

This clonotype was recorded many times. This chain joins TRBV20-1 and TRBJ2-5, with D perhaps TRBD1 (5 bases). The CDR3 is made up of 12 amino acids. The germline CDR1 and CDR2 sequences are DFQATT and SNEGSKA (reference sequence). The V gene lost 3 bases and the J gene lost 1 base, with 6 bases spanning the gap. The CDR3 sequence: CSASTGQETQYF. The DNA of the CDR3 is TGCAGTGCTAGTACAGGCCAAGAGACCCAGTACTTC.

Remarks on this clonotype: This may come from a read error, since a much larger clone is one base off. The rearrangement uses TRBV5-1 and TRBJ2-3; D is unresolved. Germline assignment: CDR1 SGHRS and CDR2 YFSETQ. The CDR3 is 15 residues long. DNA of the CDR3: TGCGGCAGCAGACATACACTCGAGAACACAGATACGCAGTATTTT. This codes for CGSRHTLENTDTQYF.